The present T cell receptor (beta chain) was sequenced within a study of T-cell memory formation after mild COVID-19. TCRdb fed the 5' RACE reads into MiXCR, producing one record per CDR3 protein. This sample carries about 270,000 distinct CDR3 sequences, roughly 18% of them seen once, and the ten largest clones take roughly 24%. The CDR3 spans 15 residues. CDR1 MGHRA and CDR2 YSYEKL come from the germline V gene. V shed 3 bases and J shed 3 bases, with 11 bases lying between them. Source material: PBMCs or a T cell subset sorted from them (not recorded which). The chain employs TRBV4-1 and TRBJ2-2, with D possibly being TRBD2 (5 bases). The source is a young man who had mild COVID-19 (a few samples of this study predate the infection). Cell type and time point are not known. CDR3 in amino acids: CASSQYLGDTGELFF. The DNA of the CDR3 is TGCGCCAGCAGCCAGTACCTCGGGGACACCGGGGAGCTGTTTTTT.